The rows below give T cell receptor beta chains drawn from one sample of a study of blood T cell repertoires in COVID-19. TCRdb's table, derived via immunoSEQ multiplex PCR, lists solely in-frame clones and lacks some. The repertoire consists of 200,000 or so clones, with approximately 80% occurring once and the leading ten covering 12%. The sequencing sample was made of peripheral blood. Source of these receptors: an elderly woman with COVID-19, enrolled during active disease. Each CDR3 is given with its conserved first and last residue. Each record gives: V gene, CDR3 protein.

>TRBV7-2
CASSPLGQQETQYF
>TRBV27
CASSPRDRGREETQYF
>TRBV2
CASSGGRRTNQPQHF
>TRBV10-3
CAISEQGSGNTIYF
>TRBV19
CASTEGQGWTDTQYF
>TRBV5-4
CASSLGSQGRSGNTIYF
>TRBV28
CASSLIQDYGYTF
>TRBV5-6
CASSLANQGVLFF
>TRBV5-1
CASSSQGRGTEAFF
>TRBV9
CASSVAGWGDYEQYF